The 12 T cell receptor beta chains given below trace back to one sample, sequenced in a study of blood T cells in healthy people across ages. The second PCR ran about 6 to 12 cycles with a sample-barcoded 5' primer and J-beta primers. MiXCR, applied by TCRdb to the 5' RACE reads, yields one record per CDR3 protein. The table records about 1,800,000 distinct CDR3 sequences, 28% of them present only once. Sequenced material: blood. The receptors here all came from a woman between 25 and 40 years old in good health.

The V and J genes are TRBV28 and TRBJ2-7; 10 bases are shared with TRBD1. The CDR3 spans 14 residues. Germline V gene data show CDR1 as MDHEN and CDR2 as SYDVKM. J gave up 6 bases and V 5 bases, and 7 bases lay outside the gene matches. The CDR3 sequence is CASSGTGVPCEQYF. CDR3 nucleotide sequence: TGTGCCAGCAGTGGGACAGGGGTACCCTGCGAGCAGTACTTC.

To note about this clonotype: At one boundary the junction diverges from the germline segment, which might be a read error. This chain links TRBV5-1 with TRBJ2-5, with 10 bases identical to TRBD2. CDR3 length: 17 amino acids. Germline V gene data show CDR1 as SGHRS and CDR2 as YFSETQ. CDR3 in DNA: TGCGCCGGCAGCTTGGGGTTATCTAGCGGGGGACAAGAGACCCAGTACTTC. Its protein product is CAGSLGLSSGGQETQYF. Drawing the rest from reference TRBV5-1 and TRBJ2-5, the complete variable domain is KAGVTQTPRYLIKTRGQQVTLSCSPISGHRSVSWYQQTPGQGLQFLFEYFSETQRNKGNFPGRFSGRQFSNSRSEMNVSTLELGDSALYLCAGSLGLSSGGQETQYFGPGTRLLVL.

For this clonotype: One junction end does not reproduce the germline sequence, and a read error may be involved. The rearrangement links TRBV20-1 to TRBJ2-5, with TRBD2 matching over 12 bases. Germline-derived CDR1 and CDR2 are DFQATT and SNEGSKA (reference sequence). CDR3 length equals 15 residues. The CDR3 DNA reads as TGCAGTGCTACCCCACTAGCGGGAGGCCAAGAGGCCCAGTACTTC. Amino acid sequence: CSATPLAGGQEAQYF.

This clonotype was observed a few times. J is TRBJ2-1 and V is TRBV4-2; TRBD2 aligns across 9 bases. There are 16 residues in the CDR3. Trimming removed 0 bases from V and 3 bases from J; junction bases left unmatched: 3. The germline V gene has CDR1 LGHNA and CDR2 YNFKEQ. The CDR3 here is CASSQEGLASYNEQFF. The CDR3 DNA reads TGTGCCAGCAGCCAAGAGGGACTAGCCAGCTACAATGAGCAGTTCTTC.

The V call is TRBV5-1, the J call TRBJ2-3; 8 positions agree with TRBD2. The CDR3 extends over 16 amino acids. V shed 1 base, J shed 2 bases, and the junction held 6 bases outside the gene matches. The germline CDR1 and CDR2 sequences are SGHRS and YFSETQ. In nucleotides, the CDR3 is TGCGCCAGCAGCTTGAGTAGCGGGGTGAACACAGATACGCAGTATTTT. Protein product: CASSLSSGVNTDTQYF.

This clonotype has a count of ten or more. The chain links TRBV28 to TRBJ2-5; D ambiguous. Germline-derived CDR1 and CDR2 are MDHEN and SYDVKM. This CDR3 contains 12 residues. V was clipped by 8 bases and J by 5 bases, with 12 bases between them. Written as DNA, the CDR3 is TGTGCCAGCGCCCCCACATCGGAGACCCAGTACTTC. Translation: CASAPTSETQYF. The full variable domain, rest sourced from reference TRBV28 and TRBJ2-5, is DVKVTQSSRYLVKRTGEKVFLECVQDMDHENMFWYRQDPGLGLRLIYFSYDVKMKEKGDIPEGYSVSREKKERFSLILESASTNQTSMYLCASAPTSETQYFGPGTRLLVL.

Notes on this clonotype: The junction departs from germline at one end; a sequencing error may be responsible. The chain uses TRBV20-1 and TRBJ1-2; D not certain. Per the germline V gene, CDR1 is DFQATT and CDR2 is SNEGSKA (reference sequence). The CDR3 is 15 amino acids. The CDR3, as DNA: TGCAGTGCTGGAGATAGCGCGACAACTAATGGGGGCTACACCTTC. As protein: CSAGDSATTNGGYTF.

This sequence joins TRBV7-9 and TRBJ1-6, with D possibly TRBD1 on 6 matching bases. Germline V lookup: CDR1 SEHNR, CDR2 FQNEAQ (reference sequence). V lost 2 bases to trimming and J lost 12 bases, with 17 bases between them. This CDR3 comprises 15 residues. CDR3 amino acids: CASSLLQGTEEPLHF. CDR3 nucleotide sequence: TGTGCCAGCAGCTTACTTCAGGGGACGGAGGAACCCCTCCACTTT.

This clonotype was counted at least ten times. The V gene is TRBV20-1, the J gene TRBJ2-7, with TRBD1 identical over 10 bases. V dropped 1 base and J dropped 3; count of bases not matched to a gene: 0. The CDR3 has 13 residues. The germline V gene encodes CDR1 DFQATT and CDR2 SNEGSKA (reference sequence). This CDR3 reads CSARGTGGYEQYF. DNA of the CDR3: TGCAGTGCTAGAGGGACAGGGGGCTACGAGCAGTACTTC.

This clonotype came up a few times. The chain is built from TRBV7-2 and TRBJ2-3, with D tentatively TRBD2 (5 bases). CDR3 size: 17 residues. Trimming cost V 0 bases and J 4 bases, with 17 bases left between them. Germline loops: CDR1 SGHTA, CDR2 FQGNSA. CDR3 loop: CASSLAPTGSSADTQYF. For the CDR3, the DNA is TGTGCCAGCAGCTTAGCCCCAACGGGGTCCAGCGCAGATACGCAGTATTTT. The variable domain in full, completed from reference TRBV7-2 and TRBJ2-3, reads GAGVSQSPSNKVTEKGKDVELRCDPISGHTALYWYRQSLGQGLEFLIYFQGNSAPDKSGLPSDRFSAERTGGSVSTLTIQRTQQEDSAVYLCASSLAPTGSSADTQYFGPGTRLTVL.

Notes on this clonotype: One base away lies a much larger clone, so this may be a sequencing read error. CDR3 nucleotide sequence: TGCAGCGTTGAAGCAAGGGGTTCGTACAATGAGCAGTGCTTC. It yields the protein CSVEARGSYNEQCF. This sequence joins TRBV29-1 and TRBJ2-1, with a possible D match to TRBD1 (5 bases). The CDR3 spans 14 residues. Germline-derived CDR1 and CDR2 are SQVTM and ANQGSEA.

This clonotype was observed a handful of times. The J gene is TRBJ2-5, the V gene TRBV20-1; TRBD2 is a possible D gene (6 bases). V was trimmed by 3 bases and J by 1 base, leaving 9 bases between them. Germline CDR1 DFQATT, CDR2 SNEGSKA (reference sequence). This CDR3 region has 13 residues. CDR3 loop: CSARPLAQETQYF. In DNA, the CDR3 is TGCAGTGCTAGGCCACTAGCCCAAGAGACCCAGTACTTC.